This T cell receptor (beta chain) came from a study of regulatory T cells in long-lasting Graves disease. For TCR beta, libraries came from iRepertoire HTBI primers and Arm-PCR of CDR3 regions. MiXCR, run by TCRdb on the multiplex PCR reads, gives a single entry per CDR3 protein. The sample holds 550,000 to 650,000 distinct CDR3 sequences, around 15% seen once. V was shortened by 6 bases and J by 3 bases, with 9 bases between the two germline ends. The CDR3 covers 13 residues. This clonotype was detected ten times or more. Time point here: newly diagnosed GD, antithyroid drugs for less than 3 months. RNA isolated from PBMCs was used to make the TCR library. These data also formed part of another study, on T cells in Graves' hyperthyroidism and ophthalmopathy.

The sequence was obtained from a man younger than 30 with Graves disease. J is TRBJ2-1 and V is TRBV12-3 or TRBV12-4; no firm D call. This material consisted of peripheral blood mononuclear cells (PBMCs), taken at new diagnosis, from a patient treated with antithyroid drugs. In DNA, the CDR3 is TGTGCCAGCAGCGGATTAGGCTACAATGAGCAGTTCTTC. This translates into CASSGLGYNEQFF.